The entry below gives a single T cell receptor beta chain sequence along with its context. This cohort consisted of healthy bone marrow donors. Trimming took 2 bases from V and 4 from J; bases not matched to a gene: 4. CDR1 is MNHNS and CDR2 is SASEGT in the germline V gene. The CDR3 has 15 amino acids. The sample belongs to a study of cytomegalovirus exposure and HLA in healthy donors. PCR was performed using 60 Vbeta and 13 Jbeta primers. Repertoires were generated with immunoSEQ multiplex PCR, while TCRdb's copy carries only in-frame clones and drops some. The sample contains 100,000 or so clones, around 85% of which appear only once.

The sequence came from a young man in good health and CMV-seropositive. The sample was PBMCs. The chain recombines TRBV6-1 with TRBJ2-1; 8 nucleotides align to TRBD2. The CDR3 coding sequence is TGTGCCAGCAGTGAATCATCGGGGGGGTACAATGAGCAGTTCTTC. Translating it yields CASSESSGGYNEQFF.